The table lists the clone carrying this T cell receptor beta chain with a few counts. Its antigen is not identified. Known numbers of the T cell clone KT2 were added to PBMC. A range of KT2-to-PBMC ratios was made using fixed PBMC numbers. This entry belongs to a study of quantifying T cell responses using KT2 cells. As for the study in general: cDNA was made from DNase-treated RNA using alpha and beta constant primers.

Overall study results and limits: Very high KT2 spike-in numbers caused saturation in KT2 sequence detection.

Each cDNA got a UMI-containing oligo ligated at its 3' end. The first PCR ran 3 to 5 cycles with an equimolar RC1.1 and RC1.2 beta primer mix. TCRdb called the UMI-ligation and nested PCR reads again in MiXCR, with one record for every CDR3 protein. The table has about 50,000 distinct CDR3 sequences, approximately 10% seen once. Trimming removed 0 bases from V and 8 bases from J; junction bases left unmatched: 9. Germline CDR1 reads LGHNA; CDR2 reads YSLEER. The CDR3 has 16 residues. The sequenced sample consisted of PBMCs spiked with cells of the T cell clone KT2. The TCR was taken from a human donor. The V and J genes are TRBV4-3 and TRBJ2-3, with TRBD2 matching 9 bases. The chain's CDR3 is CASSQEWGTSSGTQYF. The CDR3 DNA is TGCGCCAGCAGCCAAGAGTGGGGGACTAGCTCGGGTACGCAGTATTTT.